The next 28 T cell receptor beta chains were all read from a single sample in a study of OX40 agonist ivuxolimab in advanced cancers. Profiling relied on immunoSEQ multiplex PCR, and the TCRdb table lists in-frame clones only, not all of them. The sample yields 71,000 or so clones, around 87% seen once. The specimen comprised CD4+ or CD8+ T cells sorted from blood, sampled in a trial of the OX40 agonist ivuxolimab. The receptors shown here come from an adult with an advanced solid tumor such as melanoma, head and neck, liver or kidney cancer.

The CDR3 reads CASGPGQGYTDTQYF. DNA of the CDR3: TGTGCTAGTGGACCGGGACAGGGATACACAGATACGCAGTATTTT. The chain combines TRBV12-5 with TRBJ2-3; 9 bases match TRBD1. This CDR3 is 15 amino acids long. Germline V gene data show CDR1 as LGHNT and CDR2 as FRNRAP. V lost 6 bases to trimming and J lost 2 bases; unmatched junction nucleotides: 6.

The rearrangement uses TRBV28 and TRBJ2-1; 7 nucleotides align to TRBD2. CDR3 size: 17 residues. In germline, CDR1 is MDHEN, CDR2 SYDVKM. With 5 bases clipped from V and 8 bases from J, the junction kept 18 bases outside the gene matches. The CDR3 protein is CASSPPAGTRGDDEQFF. CDR3 DNA sequence: TGTGCCAGCAGTCCCCCGGCGGGGACCCGGGGGGATGATGAGCAGTTCTTC.

The V call is TRBV18, the J call TRBJ1-6; D is uncertain. This CDR3 is 12 amino acids long. The V end was cut by 1 base, the J end by 9 bases, with 4 bases between. Germline assignment: CDR1 KGHSH and CDR2 LQKENI. CDR3 nucleotides: TGTGCCAGCTCACCACAGGGTTCACCCCTCCACTTT. This translates into CASSPQGSPLHF.

The CDR3 DNA sequence: TGCGCCAGCAGCATGACAGGGGCGTTGGGCACCGGGGAGCTGTTTTTT. This gives the protein CASSMTGALGTGELFF. The chain recombines TRBV5-1 with TRBJ2-2, with 8 bases aligning to TRBD1. CDR3 length equals 16 residues. CDR1 and CDR2 (germline): SGHRS, YFSETQ. The junction had 9 bases not matched to a gene; V was cut back by 4 bases and J by 4 bases.

The CDR3 region has the DNA TGTGCCAGTAACCCGAGACGGCTGGGGAGCACTGAAGCTTTCTTT. This translates into CASNPRRLGSTEAFF. This chain links TRBV19 with TRBJ1-1; D remains ambiguous. The V gene lost 7 bases and the J gene lost 4 bases, with 19 bases spanning the gap. The CDR3 is made up of 15 amino acids. The V gene's germline CDR1 is LNHDA and CDR2 SQIVND (reference sequence).

This clone was seen just once. The V and J genes are TRBV28 and TRBJ2-5; D is unclear. Trimming took off 5 bases at V and 5 bases at J, with 9 bases between the two ends. CDR3 length: 12 amino acids. CDR1 is MDHEN and CDR2 is SYDVKM in the germline V gene. The CDR3: CASSALGETQYF. The CDR3 nucleotides read TGTGCCAGCAGTGCATTGGGGGAGACCCAGTACTTC.

A single count supports this clone. The chain combines TRBV7-2 with TRBJ2-7; TRBD2 agrees at 8 bases. CDR3 length: 14 residues. Germline V gene sequence: CDR1 SGHTA, CDR2 FQGNSA. The V segment lost 4 bases and the J segment 3 bases; nucleotides outside the gene matches: 5. The CDR3 loop is CASSWDTSGYEQYF. The CDR3 DNA follows: TGTGCCAGCAGCTGGGACACTAGCGGCTACGAGCAGTACTTC.

V is TRBV9 and J is TRBJ2-2; D is uncertain. From germline, CDR1 is SGDLS and CDR2 YYNGEE. Deletions cut 0 bases from V and 0 bases from J, with 6 bases between. The CDR3 has 15 residues. CDR3: CASSVEYANTGELFF. The CDR3 coding sequence is TGTGCCAGCAGCGTAGAATACGCGAACACCGGGGAGCTGTTTTTT.

This clone has a handful of counts. The chain recombines TRBV19 with TRBJ1-3; D remains ambiguous. The CDR3 has 13 residues. The V gene's germline CDR1 is LNHDA and CDR2 SQIVND (reference sequence). Trimming removed 5 bases from V and 9 bases from J, with 14 bases in between. The CDR3: CASSAGPRGTIYF. The DNA for the CDR3 is TGTGCCAGTAGTGCCGGGCCCCGGGGCACCATATATTTT. The variable domain in full, completed from reference TRBV19 and TRBJ1-3, reads DGGITQSPKYLFRKEGQNVTLSCEQNLNHDAMYWYRQDPGQGLRLIYYSQIVNDFQKGDIAEGYSVSREKKESFPLTVTSAQKNPTAFYLCASSAGPRGTIYFGEGSWLTVV.

The rearrangement joins TRBV28 to TRBJ1-2; tentatively, D is TRBD1 (6 bases). Per germline, CDR1 MDHEN and CDR2 SYDVKM. Trimming left V 4 bases short and J 6 bases short, with 12 bases between. This CDR3 is 13 amino acids long. Written as DNA, the CDR3 is TGTGCCAGCAGTTCGGGGAGGGGGAATGGCTACACCTTC. It is translated as CASSSGRGNGYTF.

The V call is TRBV4-1, the J call TRBJ2-7, with D possibly called TRBD1 or TRBD2 (5 bases each). The CDR3 is 15 residues long. Germline V gene sequence: CDR1 MGHRA, CDR2 YSYEKL. V was shortened by 4 bases and J by 4 bases, with 17 bases between the two germline ends. In nucleotides, the CDR3 is TGCGCCAGCAGCCCCCCATGGGGGAGAAGGTACGAGCAGTACTTC. Amino acids: CASSPPWGRRYEQYF.

This clone was seen once. This chain connects TRBV6-5 to TRBJ1-5; 8 positions match TRBD1. Germline lookup yields CDR1 MNHEY and CDR2 SVGAGI. The CDR3 has 14 residues. J lost 7 bases, V lost 4 bases, and 6 bases had no gene match. The CDR3 loop reads CASSFDRGGQPQHF. The CDR3 nucleotides read TGTGCCAGCAGTTTCGACAGGGGCGGCCAGCCCCAGCATTTT.

This clone was seen a handful of times. The chain has TRBV7-2 and TRBJ1-1, with 12 nucleotides matching TRBD1. The CDR3 contains 16 residues. J lost 6 bases, V lost 8 bases, and 13 bases had no gene match. Germline CDR1 reads SGHTA; CDR2 reads FQGNSA. CDR3 DNA sequence: TGTGCCAGCGGGATGGGGGGACAGGGGGCTTTCTCTGAAGCTTTCTTT. As protein: CASGMGGQGAFSEAFF.

The chain links TRBV10-3 to TRBJ2-7; no clear D. V was clipped by 6 bases and J by 6 bases, with 12 bases between them. This CDR3 is built from 12 residues. CDR1 and CDR2 from the germline V gene are ENHRY and SYGVKD. The CDR3 DNA is TGTGCCATCAGCTACACGGGTGTCGAGCAGTACTTC. This translates into CAISYTGVEQYF.

V is TRBV28 and J is TRBJ2-7; 8 bases agree with TRBD1. The J segment lost 3 bases and the V segment lost 5 bases, leaving 3 bases of the junction unmatched. The CDR3 runs to 13 residues. CDR1 and CDR2 from the germline V gene are MDHEN and SYDVKM. The chain's CDR3 is CASSRDRLYEQYF. Here the CDR3 DNA reads TGTGCCAGCAGTCGGGACAGGCTCTACGAGCAGTACTTC. Variable domain in full (rest from reference TRBV28 and TRBJ2-7): DVKVTQSSRYLVKRTGEKVFLECVQDMDHENMFWYRQDPGLGLRLIYFSYDVKMKEKGDIPEGYSVSREKKERFSLILESASTNQTSMYLCASSRDRLYEQYFGPGTRLTVT.

This clone was seen a handful of times. The rearrangement joins TRBV5-1 to TRBJ2-7; D gene unclear. CDR1 is SGHRS, CDR2 YFSETQ, per germline. This CDR3 comprises 12 residues. V lost 2 bases to trimming and J lost 0 bases, with 3 bases between them. In DNA, the CDR3 is TGCGCCAGCAGCTTAACCTCCTACGAGCAGTACTTC. Its protein is CASSLTSYEQYF.

The sample holds a few counts of this clone. The chain uses TRBV6-1 and TRBJ1-2; D not certain. V was cut by 4 bases and J by 0 bases, with 3 bases left in between. Germline CDR1 MNHNS, CDR2 SASEGT. This CDR3 comprises 12 residues. Written as DNA, the CDR3 is TGTGCCAGCAGTGCCGCTAACTATGGCTACACCTTC. Amino acids: CASSAANYGYTF.

This clone was recorded once. V is TRBV29-1 and J is TRBJ1-1, with 9 bases identical to TRBD1. V lost 4 bases, J lost 5 bases, and 8 bases stayed unmatched. Germline V gene sequence: CDR1 SQVTM, CDR2 ANQGSEA. This CDR3 has 14 residues. This CDR3 is CSVAPTGGGTEAFF. The CDR3 region has the DNA TGCAGCGTTGCCCCTACAGGGGGCGGAACTGAAGCTTTCTTT.

The chain joins TRBV18 to TRBJ1-6; D unclear. Trimming took off 0 bases at V and 4 bases at J, with 7 bases between the two ends. Germline lookup yields CDR1 KGHSH and CDR2 LQKENI. The CDR3 contains 15 residues. CDR3 in amino acids: CASSPPTVYNSPLHF. The CDR3 nucleotides are TGTGCCAGCTCACCACCCACAGTTTATAATTCACCCCTCCACTTT.

The chain employs TRBV10-3 and TRBJ1-2; 10 positions match TRBD1. V shed 9 bases, J shed 6 bases, and the junction held 7 bases outside the gene matches. The CDR3 is 13 amino acids. Germline CDR1 is ENHRY and CDR2 is SYGVKD. For the CDR3, the DNA is TGTGCCATATTCGTCGGGACAGGGGATGGCTACACCTTC. Its translation: CAIFVGTGDGYTF.

The genes are TRBV4-3 and TRBJ2-1; the D is unclear. V was trimmed by 3 bases and J by 0 bases, leaving 12 bases between them. Germline CDR1 is LGHNA and CDR2 is YSLEER. The CDR3 is made up of 16 amino acids. CDR3 region: CASSQSPVGSYNEQFF. The DNA for the CDR3 is TGCGCCAGCAGCCAGAGCCCGGTAGGCTCCTACAATGAGCAGTTCTTC.

The V call is TRBV30, the J call TRBJ1-2; unclear D gene. V lost 1 base, J lost 5 bases, and 17 bases lay in between. The CDR3 runs to 15 residues. CDR1 is GTSNPN and CDR2 is SVGIG in the germline V gene (reference sequence). DNA of the CDR3: TGTGCCTGGAGTGCCGGGGTTGACCAAGATTATGGCTACACCTTC. Translating gives CAWSAGVDQDYGYTF.

The J gene is TRBJ2-2, the V gene TRBV18; 12 nucleotides align to TRBD2. The CDR3 sequence is 15 residues long. Germline loops: CDR1 KGHSH, CDR2 LQKENI. V dropped 6 bases and J dropped 7; count of bases not matched to a gene: 6. This CDR3 is CASSLTSGRDGELFF. The CDR3 nucleotides read TGTGCCAGCTCCCTGACTAGCGGGAGAGACGGGGAGCTGTTTTTT.

V gene TRBV2 combines with J gene TRBJ1-2; no reliable D call. The CDR3 covers 13 residues. V lost 7 bases, J lost 2 bases, and 11 bases lay in between. Germline values: CDR1 SNHLY, CDR2 FYNNEI. The CDR3 nucleotides are TGTGCCAGCACCCAGAATATAAACTATGGCTACACCTTC. Protein: CASTQNINYGYTF.

The rearrangement joins TRBV2 to TRBJ1-2, with 7 bases fitting TRBD1. V shed 7 bases and J 6 bases; nucleotides not matched to a gene: 8. Germline assignment: CDR1 SNHLY and CDR2 FYNNEI. The CDR3 extends over 13 amino acids. The CDR3 DNA follows: TGTGCCAGCAATAGACAGGGAGCTGATGGCTACACCTTC. Translated, it gives CASNRQGADGYTF.

The rearrangement joins TRBV14 to TRBJ1-1; D not resolved. The CDR3 is 14 residues long. The V and J ends lost 4 bases and 0 bases respectively, with 9 bases between them. CDR1 and CDR2 (germline): SGHDN, FVKESK. The CDR3 here is CASSPGSVNTEAFF. CDR3 DNA: TGTGCCAGCAGCCCCGGGTCCGTGAACACTGAAGCTTTCTTT.

V usage is TRBV6-5 and J usage is TRBJ1-5; TRBD1 is a possible D gene (6 bases). In germline, CDR1 is MNHEY, CDR2 SVGAGI. The CDR3 is made up of 15 amino acids. The V and J ends lost 2 bases and 6 bases respectively, with 14 bases between them. CDR3 coding DNA: TGTGCCAGCAGTTACATCGGGGGGGCTACTCAGCCCCAGCATTTT. It codes for CASSYIGGATQPQHF.

The chain couples TRBV6-1 to TRBJ1-2, with D perhaps matching TRBD1 (5 bases). Germline V gene sequence: CDR1 MNHNS, CDR2 SASEGT. The CDR3 has 13 residues. With 1 base removed from V and 5 bases from J, the gap between germline ends came to 8 bases. CDR3 bases: TGTGCCAGCAGTGAAGGGGGCGCGTATGGCTACACCTTC. Translating gives CASSEGGAYGYTF.